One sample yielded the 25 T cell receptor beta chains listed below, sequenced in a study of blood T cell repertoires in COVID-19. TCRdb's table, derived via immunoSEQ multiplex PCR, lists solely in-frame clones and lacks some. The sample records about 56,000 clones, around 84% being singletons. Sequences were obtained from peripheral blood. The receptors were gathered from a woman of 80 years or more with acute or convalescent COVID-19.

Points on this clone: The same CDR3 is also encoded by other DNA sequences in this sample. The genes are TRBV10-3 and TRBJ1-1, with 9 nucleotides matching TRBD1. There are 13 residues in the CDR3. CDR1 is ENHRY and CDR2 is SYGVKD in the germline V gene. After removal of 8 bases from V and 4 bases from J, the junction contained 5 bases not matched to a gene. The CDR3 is CAISGTGTTEAFF. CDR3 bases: TGTGCCATCTCAGGGACAGGGACCACTGAAGCTTTCTTT.

CDR3: CASSPIGGNDGYTF. The CDR3 DNA follows: TGTGCCAGCAGCCCGATAGGAGGGAACGATGGCTACACCTTC. This chain connects TRBV4-2 to TRBJ1-2; D is undetermined. From germline, CDR1 is LGHNA and CDR2 YNFKEQ. V was shortened by 4 bases and J by 6 bases, with 15 bases between the two germline ends. The CDR3 sequence is 14 residues long.

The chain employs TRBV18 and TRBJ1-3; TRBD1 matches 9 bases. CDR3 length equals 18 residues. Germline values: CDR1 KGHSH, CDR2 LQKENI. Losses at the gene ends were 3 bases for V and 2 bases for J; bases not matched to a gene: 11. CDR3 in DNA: TGTGCCAGCTCACCCTCCGCCCGACAGGGGGTGACTGGAAACACCATATATTTT. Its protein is CASSPSARQGVTGNTIYF.

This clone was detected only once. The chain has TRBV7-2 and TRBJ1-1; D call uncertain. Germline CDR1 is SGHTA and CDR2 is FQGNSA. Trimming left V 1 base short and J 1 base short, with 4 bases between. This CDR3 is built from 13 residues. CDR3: CASSLDRNTEAFF. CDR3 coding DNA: TGTGCCAGCAGCTTAGATAGGAACACTGAAGCTTTCTTT.

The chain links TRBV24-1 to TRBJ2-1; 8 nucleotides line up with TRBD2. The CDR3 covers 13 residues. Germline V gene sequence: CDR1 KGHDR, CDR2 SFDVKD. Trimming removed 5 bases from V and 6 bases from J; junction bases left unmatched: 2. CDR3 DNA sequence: TGTGCCACCAGTGCTCGGGGGGGCAATGAGCAGTTCTTC. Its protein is CATSARGGNEQFF.

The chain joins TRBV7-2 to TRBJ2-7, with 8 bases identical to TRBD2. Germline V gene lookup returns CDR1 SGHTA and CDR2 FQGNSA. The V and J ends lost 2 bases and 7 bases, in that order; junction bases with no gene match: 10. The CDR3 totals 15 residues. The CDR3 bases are TGTGCCAGCAGCTTACGGCGGGGGGCCCGGAGAGAGCAGTACTTC. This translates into CASSLRRGARREQYF.

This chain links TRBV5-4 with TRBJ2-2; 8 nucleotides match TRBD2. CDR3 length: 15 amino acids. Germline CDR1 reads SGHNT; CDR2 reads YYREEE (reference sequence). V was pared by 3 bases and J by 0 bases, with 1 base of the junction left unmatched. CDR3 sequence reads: CASSSGGPNTGELFF. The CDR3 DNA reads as TGTGCCAGCAGCTCGGGGGGGCCGAACACCGGGGAGCTGTTTTTT. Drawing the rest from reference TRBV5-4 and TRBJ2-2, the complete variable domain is ETGVTQSPTHLIKTRGQQVTLRCSSQSGHNTVSWYQQALGQGPQFIFQYYREEENGRGNFPPRFSGLQFPNYSSELNVNALELDDSALYLCASSSGGPNTGELFFGEGSRLTVL.

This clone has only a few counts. Here the CDR3 DNA reads TGTGCCAGCAGCTTAGAAGGACAGGGGGCGTTCAATGAGCAGTTCTTC. Its protein product is CASSLEGQGAFNEQFF. The chain has TRBV11-1 and TRBJ2-1; 11 nucleotides line up with TRBD1. Per the germline V gene, CDR1 is SGHAT and CDR2 is FQDESV (reference sequence). Germline trimming cut 1 base from V and 6 bases from J; bases unmatched to any gene: 5. The CDR3 is 16 amino acids.

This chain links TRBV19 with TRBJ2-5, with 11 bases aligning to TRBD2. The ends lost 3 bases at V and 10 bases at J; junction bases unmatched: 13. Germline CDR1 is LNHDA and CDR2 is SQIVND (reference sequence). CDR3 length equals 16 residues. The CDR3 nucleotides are TGTGCCAGTAGTATGACTAGCGGGGCCCACGGGGGGTTCCAGTACTTC. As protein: CASSMTSGAHGGFQYF.

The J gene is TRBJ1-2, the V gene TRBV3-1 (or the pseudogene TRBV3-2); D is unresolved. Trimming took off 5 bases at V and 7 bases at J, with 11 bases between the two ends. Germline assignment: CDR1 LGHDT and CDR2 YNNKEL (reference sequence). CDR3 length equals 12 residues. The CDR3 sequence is CASSALGAGYTF. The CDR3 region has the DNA TGTGCCAGCAGCGCCCTGGGAGCTGGCTACACCTTC.

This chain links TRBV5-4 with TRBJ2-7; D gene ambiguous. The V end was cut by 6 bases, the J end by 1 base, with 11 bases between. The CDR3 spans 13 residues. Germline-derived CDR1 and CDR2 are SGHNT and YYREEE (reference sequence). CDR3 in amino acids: CASTGAGSYEQYF. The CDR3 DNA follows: TGTGCCAGCACCGGAGCCGGATCCTACGAGCAGTACTTC.

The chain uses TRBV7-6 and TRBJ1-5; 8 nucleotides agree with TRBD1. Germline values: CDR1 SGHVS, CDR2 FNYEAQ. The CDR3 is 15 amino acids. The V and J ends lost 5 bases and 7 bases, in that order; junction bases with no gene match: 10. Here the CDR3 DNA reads TGTGCCAGCAGCGCGGGACAGGCAGCAAACCAGCCCCAGCATTTT. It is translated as CASSAGQAANQPQHF.

CDR3 in DNA: TGTGCCAGCAGTTACTCCAGGACAGGGGGAACTGAAGCTTTCTTT. Encoded protein: CASSYSRTGGTEAFF. V is TRBV6-5 and J is TRBJ1-1; 10 positions agree with TRBD1. V trimming: 0 bases; J trimming: 5 bases; junction bases outside the gene matches: 3. The CDR3 loop spans 15 amino acids. CDR1 and CDR2 from the germline V gene are MNHEY and SVGAGI.

CDR3 coding DNA: TGCGCCAGCAGCTTTCAGAACACCGGGGAGCTGTTTTTT. Translating it yields CASSFQNTGELFF. The V call is TRBV5-1, the J call TRBJ2-2; D gene ambiguous. The CDR3 is 13 residues long. The V end was cut by 2 bases, the J end by 1 base, with 3 bases between. Germline lookup yields CDR1 SGHRS and CDR2 YFSETQ.

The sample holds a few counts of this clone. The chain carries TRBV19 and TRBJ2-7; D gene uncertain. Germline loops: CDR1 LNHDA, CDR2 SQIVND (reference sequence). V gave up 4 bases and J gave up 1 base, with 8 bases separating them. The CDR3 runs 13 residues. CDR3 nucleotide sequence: TGTGCCAGTAGTACGGAGATTTCCTACGAGCAGTACTTC. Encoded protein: CASSTEISYEQYF.

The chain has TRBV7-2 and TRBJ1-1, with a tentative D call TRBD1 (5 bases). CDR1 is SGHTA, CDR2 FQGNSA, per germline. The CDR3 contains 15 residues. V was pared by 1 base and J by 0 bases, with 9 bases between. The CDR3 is CASSLVPGMNTEAFF. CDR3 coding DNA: TGTGCCAGCAGCTTAGTACCAGGGATGAACACTGAAGCTTTCTTT.

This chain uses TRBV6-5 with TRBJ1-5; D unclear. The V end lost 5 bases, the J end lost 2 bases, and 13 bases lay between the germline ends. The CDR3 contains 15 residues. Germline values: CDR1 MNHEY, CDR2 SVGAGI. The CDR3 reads CASSRKGGGNQPQHF. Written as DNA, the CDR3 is TGTGCCAGCAGTAGGAAGGGAGGTGGCAATCAGCCCCAGCATTTT.

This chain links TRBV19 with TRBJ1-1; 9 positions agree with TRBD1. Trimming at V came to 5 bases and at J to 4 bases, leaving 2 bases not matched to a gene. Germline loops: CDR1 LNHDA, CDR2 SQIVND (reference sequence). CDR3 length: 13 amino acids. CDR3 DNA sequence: TGTGCCAGTAGTGACAGGGGGACCACTGAAGCTTTCTTT. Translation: CASSDRGTTEAFF.

Here the CDR3 reads CASSSRTGAASRTGELFF. In DNA form, the CDR3 reads TGTGCCAGCAGCTCTCGCACAGGGGCCGCGAGCCGCACCGGGGAGCTGTTTTTT. The rearrangement links TRBV9 to TRBJ2-2; 7 bases fit TRBD1. V was clipped by 4 bases and J by 4 bases; unmatched bases: 16. The germline CDR1 and CDR2 sequences are SGDLS and YYNGEE. This CDR3 spans 18 amino acids.

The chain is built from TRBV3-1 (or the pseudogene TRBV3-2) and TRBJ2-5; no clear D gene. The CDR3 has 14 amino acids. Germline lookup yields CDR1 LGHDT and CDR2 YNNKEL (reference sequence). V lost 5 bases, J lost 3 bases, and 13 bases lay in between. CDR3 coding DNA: TGTGCCAGCAGCTCCGCTTGGGCTGAAGAGACCCAGTACTTC. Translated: CASSSAWAEETQYF.

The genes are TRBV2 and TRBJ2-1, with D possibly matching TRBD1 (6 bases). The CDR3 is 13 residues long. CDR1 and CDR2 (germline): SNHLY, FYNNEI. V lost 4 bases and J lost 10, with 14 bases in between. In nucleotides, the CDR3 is TGTGCCAGCAGTGTTGTGGTTAGGGGGGAGCAGTTCTTC. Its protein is CASSVVVRGEQFF.

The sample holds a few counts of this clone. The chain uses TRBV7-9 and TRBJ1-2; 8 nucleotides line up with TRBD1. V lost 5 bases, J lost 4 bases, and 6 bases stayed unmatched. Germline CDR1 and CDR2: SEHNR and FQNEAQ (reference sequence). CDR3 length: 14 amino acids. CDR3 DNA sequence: TGTGCCAGCAGCCCCGGACAGGGCTTCTATGGCTACACCTTC. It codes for CASSPGQGFYGYTF.

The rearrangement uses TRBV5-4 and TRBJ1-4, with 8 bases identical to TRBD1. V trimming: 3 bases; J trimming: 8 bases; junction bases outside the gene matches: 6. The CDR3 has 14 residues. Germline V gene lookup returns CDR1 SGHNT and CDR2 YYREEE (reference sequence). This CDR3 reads CASSSNRGDEKLFF. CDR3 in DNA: TGTGCCAGCAGCTCTAACAGGGGGGACGAAAAACTGTTTTTT.

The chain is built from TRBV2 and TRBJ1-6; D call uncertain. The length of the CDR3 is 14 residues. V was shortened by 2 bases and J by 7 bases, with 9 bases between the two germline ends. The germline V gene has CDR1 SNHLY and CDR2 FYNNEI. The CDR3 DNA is TGTGCCAGCAGTGAATCCACATCAAATTCACCCCTCCACTTT. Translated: CASSESTSNSPLHF.

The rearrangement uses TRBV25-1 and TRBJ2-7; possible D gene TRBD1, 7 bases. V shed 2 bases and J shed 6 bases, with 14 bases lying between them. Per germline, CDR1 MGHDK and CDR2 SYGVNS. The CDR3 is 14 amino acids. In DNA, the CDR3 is TGTGCCAGCAGTGAACAGGGGGGATACGCCGAGCAGTACTTC. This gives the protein CASSEQGGYAEQYF.